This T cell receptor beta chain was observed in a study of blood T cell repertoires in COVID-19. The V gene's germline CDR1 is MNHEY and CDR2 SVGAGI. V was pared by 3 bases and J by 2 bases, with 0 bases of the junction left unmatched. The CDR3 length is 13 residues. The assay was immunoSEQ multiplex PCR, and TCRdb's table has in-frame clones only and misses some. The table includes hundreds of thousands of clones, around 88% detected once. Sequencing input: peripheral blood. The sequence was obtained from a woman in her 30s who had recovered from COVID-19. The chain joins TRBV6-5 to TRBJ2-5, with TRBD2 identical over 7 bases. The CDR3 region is CASSYSGQETQYF. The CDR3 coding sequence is TGTGCCAGCAGTTATAGCGGGCAAGAGACCCAGTACTTC.